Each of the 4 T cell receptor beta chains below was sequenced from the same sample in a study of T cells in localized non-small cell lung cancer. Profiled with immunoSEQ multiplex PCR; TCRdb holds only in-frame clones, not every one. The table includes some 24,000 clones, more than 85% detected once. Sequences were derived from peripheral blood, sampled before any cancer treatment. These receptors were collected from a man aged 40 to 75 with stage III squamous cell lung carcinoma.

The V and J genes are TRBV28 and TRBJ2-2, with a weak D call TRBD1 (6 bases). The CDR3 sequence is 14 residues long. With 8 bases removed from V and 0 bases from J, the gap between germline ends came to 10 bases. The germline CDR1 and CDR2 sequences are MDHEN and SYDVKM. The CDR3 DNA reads TGTGCCAGCCGCCGGGACACGAACACCGGGGAGCTGTTTTTT. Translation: CASRRDTNTGELFF.

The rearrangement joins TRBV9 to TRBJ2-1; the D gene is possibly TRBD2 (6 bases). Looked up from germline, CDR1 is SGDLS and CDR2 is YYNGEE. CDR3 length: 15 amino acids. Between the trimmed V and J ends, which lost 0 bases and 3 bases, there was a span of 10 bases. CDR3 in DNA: TGTGCCAGCAGCGTAGGGCCGGACTACTACAATGAGCAGTTCTTC. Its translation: CASSVGPDYYNEQFF.

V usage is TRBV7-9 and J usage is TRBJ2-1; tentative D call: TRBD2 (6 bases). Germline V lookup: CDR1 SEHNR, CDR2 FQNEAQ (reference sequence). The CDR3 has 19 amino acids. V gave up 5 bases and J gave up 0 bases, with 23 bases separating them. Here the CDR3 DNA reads TGTGCCAGCAGCCCCAAAGTGGGGGGACGAAAGAGCTCCTACAATGAGCAGTTCTTC. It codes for CASSPKVGGRKSSYNEQFF.

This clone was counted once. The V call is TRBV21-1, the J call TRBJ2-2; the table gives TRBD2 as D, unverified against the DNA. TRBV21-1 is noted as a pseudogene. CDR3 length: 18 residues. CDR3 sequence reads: CASSSRPNFTANTGELFF. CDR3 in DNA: TGTGCCAGCAGCTCACGCCCAAACTTCACCGCGAACACCGGGGAGCTGTTTTTT.